This T cell receptor (beta chain) is drawn from a study of blood T cell repertoires in COVID-19. Across the study: COVID-19 samples collected from the United States, Italy and Spain covered acute and convalescent phases. Sources were T cells, B-cell-depleted T cells, or PBMCs; the material itself was cDNA or gDNA.

In the source study's methods: Amplification of reference gene primers was used by the study to estimate nucleated cell counts. The repertoire was sequenced with immunoSEQ multiplex PCR; TCRdb's copy has only in-frame clones and lacks some. For V, J and clone size, that table is used; D and trimming come from the DNA. The sample yields more than 95,000 clones, 85% to 90% seen once. Per the germline V gene, CDR1 is SNHLY and CDR2 is FYNNEI. Deletions cut 1 base from V and 8 bases from J, with 20 bases between. The CDR3 has 17 amino acids. Sequenced material: peripheral blood. This TCR was sampled from a woman in her sixties or seventies in a cohort sampled during active or convalescent COVID-19. The rearrangement uses TRBV2 and TRBJ1-4, with a tentative D call TRBD1 (6 bases). DNA of the CDR3: TGTGCCAGCAGTGAAGGGTATATGGGGGGGCGCGGAGAAAAACTGTTTTTT. It translates to CASSEGYMGGRGEKLFF.